The rows below give T cell receptor beta chains drawn from one sample of a study of blood T cell repertoires in COVID-19. Produced via immunoSEQ multiplex PCR; TCRdb's table is partial and in-frame only. The sample includes under 450,000 clones, about 88% of them seen just once. Sequences were obtained from peripheral blood. The receptors derive from a woman aged 55-75 years with COVID-19, enrolled during active disease. Both conserved end residues are trimmed from each CDR3. Each record gives: CDR3 protein, V gene, J gene.

CDR3: ASRGAGTLQETQY
V: TRBV5-1
J: TRBJ2-5

CDR3: ASSYSGGNQPQH
V: TRBV6-2/TRBV6-3
J: TRBJ1-5

CDR3: ASTIRAGAEQY
V: TRBV27
J: TRBJ2-7

CDR3: SVEDLRNGYT
V: TRBV29-1
J: TRBJ1-2

CDR3: ASSDVGGTEGANVLT
V: TRBV25-1
J: TRBJ2-6

CDR3: ASSVEGDRSEKLF
V: TRBV9
J: TRBJ1-4

CDR3: ASSWRDNQPQH
V: TRBV27
J: TRBJ1-5

CDR3: ASSLGSGGANEQF
V: TRBV11-1
J: TRBJ2-1

CDR3: ASSPQSRDTQY
V: TRBV7-3
J: TRBJ2-3

CDR3: ASSFRGAGDWEQF
V: TRBV6-2/TRBV6-3
J: TRBJ2-1

CDR3: AWGRQGSASPLH
V: TRBV30
J: TRBJ1-6

CDR3: ASSPSNRQGYGYT
V: TRBV5-1
J: TRBJ1-2

CDR3: ASSLSLSSYNEQF
V: TRBV5-5
J: TRBJ2-1

CDR3: AIGDRESSYEQY
V: TRBV10-3
J: TRBJ2-7

CDR3: ATAGGASLEVEQF
V: TRBV2
J: TRBJ2-1

CDR3: ASSTTENYGYT
V: TRBV27
J: TRBJ1-2

CDR3: ASSSGQGTNYGYT
V: TRBV5-1
J: TRBJ1-2

CDR3: SVAPGQVSTDTQY
V: TRBV29-1
J: TRBJ2-3

CDR3: ASSLRQGPYNEQF
V: TRBV11-2
J: TRBJ2-1

CDR3: ASSWTSGGSLRDEQF
V: TRBV5-1
J: TRBJ2-1

CDR3: ASSYESGGVLGANVLT
V: TRBV6-2/TRBV6-3
J: TRBJ2-6

CDR3: ASRPDRVSYNEQF
V: TRBV5-6
J: TRBJ2-1

CDR3: ASSLATGSTDTQY
V: TRBV11-1
J: TRBJ2-3

CDR3: ASSPQGARETQY
V: TRBV6-5
J: TRBJ2-5

CDR3: ASSSQAGAYNEQF
V: TRBV11-3
J: TRBJ2-1

CDR3: ASSLETGRNSPLH
V: TRBV7-9
J: TRBJ1-6

CDR3: ASSERQGPEAF
V: TRBV6-1
J: TRBJ1-1

CDR3: ASSVGGTGHSYEQY
V: TRBV9
J: TRBJ2-7

CDR3: ASSLGTGGISNYGYT
V: TRBV7-9
J: TRBJ1-2

CDR3: ASSLPLPGNSPLH
V: TRBV7-9
J: TRBJ1-6

CDR3: ASLPSGGQNTEAF
V: TRBV6-5
J: TRBJ1-1

CDR3: ASSQQETNEAF
V: TRBV4-3
J: TRBJ1-1

CDR3: ASSYSRSGYGYT
V: TRBV6-5
J: TRBJ1-2

CDR3: ASSFSTGPEQY
V: TRBV27
J: TRBJ2-7

CDR3: ASSLGQGIYGYT
V: TRBV11-2
J: TRBJ1-2

CDR3: ASRDRGPTYEQY
V: TRBV6-6
J: TRBJ2-7

CDR3: ASSRPVANVLT
V: TRBV18
J: TRBJ2-6

CDR3: ASSAGQEAYEQY
V: TRBV19
J: TRBJ2-7

CDR3: ASSLERPVSGGGVRSYNEQF
V: TRBV5-1
J: TRBJ2-1

CDR3: ASSLTGMNTEAF
V: TRBV7-9
J: TRBJ1-1

CDR3: ASSDPGTGGIEAF
V: TRBV25-1
J: TRBJ1-1